A selection of T cell receptor beta chains follows, all from one sample in a study of cytomegalovirus exposure and HLA in healthy donors. The protocol was immunoSEQ multiplex PCR, while the TCRdb copy is restricted to in-frame clones and leaves out a portion. The sample yields 100,000 to 140,000 clones, about 81% seen once. The material sequenced was PBMCs. Receptors originate from a young man in good health and CMV-seropositive. Both conserved end residues are part of each CDR3. The D gene is left open where the match is weak. Size values are once, few and many counts, or a class for expanded clones, and some rows have none.

D: TRBD1; size: .; J: TRBJ1-6; V: TRBV15; DNA: TGTGCCACCAGCGGGACAGGGGGCGGGAATTCACCCCTCCACTTT; CDR3: CATSGTGGGNSPLHF
D: TRBD2; size: few; J: TRBJ2-7; V: TRBV5-1; DNA: TGCGCCAGCAGCAAGGGTCCTAGCGGGGACTCCTCCGAGCAGTACTTC; CDR3: CASSKGPSGDSSEQYF
D: TRBD2; size: .; J: TRBJ2-1; V: TRBV6-4; DNA: TGTGCCAGCAGTGGTCCCGGGAGGGAGCAGTTCTTC; CDR3: CASSGPGREQFF
D: .; size: .; J: TRBJ1-2; V: TRBV9; DNA: TGTGCCAGCAGCGTAGGGACGGGGGGCTTATCTGGCTACACCTTC; CDR3: CASSVGTGGLSGYTF
D: .; size: once; J: TRBJ1-2; V: TRBV14; DNA: TGTGCCAGCAGCTACAGGACACGCTATGGCTACACCTTC; CDR3: CASSYRTRYGYTF
D: .; size: few; J: TRBJ1-1; V: TRBV6-1; DNA: TGTGCCAGCAGTGCGACACGGAACACTGAAGCTTTCTTT; CDR3: CASSATRNTEAFF
D: .; size: once; J: TRBJ1-5; V: TRBV7-9; DNA: TGTGCCAGCAGCTCCCACGGGGACAATCAGCCCCAGCATTTT; CDR3: CASSSHGDNQPQHF
D: TRBD2; size: .; J: TRBJ2-3; V: TRBV5-1; DNA: TGCGCCAGCAGCCCATCCGGGACTAGTAACACAGATACGCAGTATTTT; CDR3: CASSPSGTSNTDTQYF
D: TRBD1; size: .; J: TRBJ1-2; V: TRBV7-9; DNA: TGTGCCAGCAGCTCGACAGGGGGCGGCTATGGCTACACCTTC; CDR3: CASSSTGGGYGYTF
D: TRBD2; size: .; J: TRBJ2-1; V: TRBV6-9; DNA: TGTGCCAGCAGTTATTCAACTAGCGGGGGGGCCAATGAGCAGTTCTTC; CDR3: CASSYSTSGGANEQFF
D: TRBD2; size: .; J: TRBJ2-3; V: TRBV30; DNA: TGTGCCTACTCGATCGGGACTAGCGGGAGCACAGATACGCAGTATTTT; CDR3: CAYSIGTSGSTDTQYF
D: .; size: .; J: TRBJ1-2; V: TRBV19; DNA: TGTGCCAGTAACCCCGTGACGGGAGGGCCGAATGGCTACACCTTC; CDR3: CASNPVTGGPNGYTF
D: TRBD1; size: .; J: TRBJ1-5; V: TRBV2; DNA: TGTGCCAGCATAGGACAGGGAATTTATAGCAATCAGCCCCAGCATTTT; CDR3: CASIGQGIYSNQPQHF
D: TRBD1; size: once; J: TRBJ1-2; V: TRBV7-9; DNA: TGTGCCAGCAGCCCGAGCCCCGGGACAGGGTATAACTATGGCTACACCTTC; CDR3: CASSPSPGTGYNYGYTF